The T cell receptor (beta chain) described here comes from a study of T cells in Graves' hyperthyroidism and ophthalmopathy. It was 10 ml of fresh peripheral blood that supplied the PBMCs. Regions amplified from RNA transcripts were the TCR beta CDR3 regions. A set of HTBI primers served as the primers for a first-round RT-PCR of the TCR CDR3. TCRdb processed the multiplex PCR reads anew with MiXCR; each CDR3 protein has one entry. The sample records hundreds of thousands of distinct CDR3 sequences, 35% to 45% being singletons. Germline-derived CDR1 and CDR2 are SGHVS and FQNEAQ. The CDR3 spans 16 residues. The V and J ends lost 3 bases and 1 base respectively, with 12 bases between them.

Sequenced sample: blood. The J gene is TRBJ2-2, the V gene TRBV7-8, with D possibly TRBD1 on 6 matching bases. This clonotype originated in a man between 18 and 35 years old with Graves' hyperthyroidism. CDR3 DNA: TGTGCCAGCAGCTTTTTGGGGGCTTTGAACACCGGGGAGCTGTTTTTT. It specifies CASSFLGALNTGELFF. Looking up the rest from reference TRBV7-8 and TRBJ2-2 gives the full variable domain: GAGVSQSPRYKVAKRGQDVALRCDPISGHVSLFWYQQALGQGPEFLTYFQNEAQLDKSGLPSDRFFAERPEGSVSTLKIQRTQQEDSAVYLCASSFLGALNTGELFFGEGSRLTVL.